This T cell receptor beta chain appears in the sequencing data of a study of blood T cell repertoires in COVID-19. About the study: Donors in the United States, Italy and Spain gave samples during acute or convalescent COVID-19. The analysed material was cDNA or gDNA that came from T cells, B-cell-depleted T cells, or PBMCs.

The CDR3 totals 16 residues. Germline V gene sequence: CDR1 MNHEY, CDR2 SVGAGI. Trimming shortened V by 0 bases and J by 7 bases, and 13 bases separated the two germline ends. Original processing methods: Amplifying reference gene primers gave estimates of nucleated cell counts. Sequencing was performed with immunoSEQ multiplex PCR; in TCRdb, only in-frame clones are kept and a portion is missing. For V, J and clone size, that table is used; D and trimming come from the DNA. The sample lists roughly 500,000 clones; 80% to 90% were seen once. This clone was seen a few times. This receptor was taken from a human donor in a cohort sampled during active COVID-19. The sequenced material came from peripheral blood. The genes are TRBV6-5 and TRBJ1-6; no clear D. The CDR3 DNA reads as TGTGCCAGCAGTTACTCGACCCGGACGGGAAATTCACCCCTCCACTTT. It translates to CASSYSTRTGNSPLHF.